A selection of T cell receptor beta chains follows, all from one sample in a study of response to subunit inactivated influenza vaccine. TCRdb redid the calling of the RT-PCR reads with MiXCR, one entry per CDR3 protein. The table lists about 500,000 distinct CDR3 sequences, about 17% of them singletons. This sample comprised CD4+ T cells sorted from PBMCs, obtained approximately 25 months after vaccination. These receptors were taken from a man aged 50 to 69 who received an inactivated influenza vaccine. The CDR3 runs from the conserved cysteine through the conserved F or W. D genes are given only for firm matches. Only some rows state a clone size, as once, few, many or a class for expanded clones.

V gene,D gene,J gene,clone size,CDR3 protein,CDR3 DNA
TRBV6-2/TRBV6-3,TRBD2,TRBJ2-7,NA,CASTKRGTSGYEQYF,TGTGCCAGCACCAAACGGGGGACTAGCGGCTACGAGCAGTACTTC
TRBV7-6,TRBD2,TRBJ2-1,few,CASSLVGRGQFF,TGTGCCAGCAGCTTAGTCGGGAGGGGGCAGTTCTTC
TRBV11-1,TRBD2,TRBJ2-1,NA,CASSSRGLASSYNEQFF,TGTGCCAGCAGCTCCCGGGGACTAGCGAGCTCCTACAATGAGCAGTTCTTC
TRBV7-8,NA,TRBJ2-3,NA,CASADGSWTDTQYF,TGTGCCAGCGCTGACGGGAGCTGGACAGATACGCAGTATTTT
TRBV5-1,NA,TRBJ2-1,NA,CASARTGFDHEQFF,TGCGCCAGCGCCCGGACTGGGTTTGACCATGAGCAGTTCTTC
TRBV7-2,NA,TRBJ2-1,few,CASSPSSGNEQFF,TGTGCCAGCAGCCCCAGTTCGGGCAATGAGCAGTTCTTC
TRBV5-1,NA,TRBJ2-1,few,CASSLARAGNEQFF,TGCGCCAGCAGCTTGGCTCGAGCTGGGAATGAGCAGTTCTTC
TRBV4-2,NA,TRBJ2-1,NA,CASSPQKGGYNEQFF,TGTGCCAGCAGCCCTCAGAAGGGTGGCTACAATGAGCAGTTCTTC
TRBV9,NA,TRBJ2-3,few,CASSVGGSYADTQYF,TGTGCCAGCAGCGTAGGTGGGAGTTACGCAGATACGCAGTATTTT
TRBV5-1,NA,TRBJ2-5,few,CASSLDLASFGETQYF,TGCGCCAGCAGCTTGGATCTAGCGTCCTTTGGGGAGACCCAGTACTTC
TRBV3-1,NA,TRBJ2-5,few,CASSQGLPQETQYF,TGTGCCAGCAGCCAAGGTCTACCCCAAGAGACCCAGTACTTC
TRBV20-1,NA,TRBJ1-1,few,CSVTAAVDTEAFF,TGCAGTGTGACAGCAGCAGTGGACACTGAAGCTTTCTTT
TRBV29-1,TRBD1,TRBJ2-7,few,CSVVKGQGDYEQYF,TGCAGCGTTGTAAAAGGACAGGGGGACTACGAGCAGTACTTC
TRBV10-3,TRBD1,TRBJ2-5,few,CAISVQGARRETQYF,TGTGCCATCAGTGTACAGGGGGCGCGGAGGGAGACCCAGTACTTC
TRBV5-1,NA,TRBJ1-4,NA,CASRLISATNEKLFF,TGCGCCAGCAGGCTAATAAGTGCAACTAATGAAAAACTGTTTTTT
TRBV12-3/TRBV12-4,NA,TRBJ2-1,NA,CASSSRGASYNEQFF,TGTGCCAGCAGTTCCCGGGGGGCCTCCTACAATGAGCAGTTCTTC
TRBV2,TRBD1,TRBJ1-1,many,CASRAQGALTEAFF,TGTGCCAGCAGGGCTCAGGGGGCTCTCACTGAAGCTTTCTTT
TRBV19,NA,TRBJ2-1,few,CASSIMGGGTDEQFF,TGTGCCAGTAGTATCATGGGGGGCGGTACAGATGAGCAGTTCTTC
TRBV5-5,NA,TRBJ2-7,NA,CASSLEWIASEQYF,TGTGCCAGCAGCTTGGAATGGATCGCTAGCGAGCAGTACTTC
TRBV20-1,NA,TRBJ1-2,few,CSAQGGANYGYTF,TGCAGTGCCCAAGGGGGGGCTAACTATGGCTACACCTTC
TRBV2,TRBD2,TRBJ2-1,NA,CASSVLAGAGNEQFF,TGTGCCAGCAGTGTCCTAGCGGGGGCCGGCAATGAGCAGTTCTTC
TRBV24-1,TRBD1,TRBJ2-2,NA,CATSDLGKTGGTGELFF,TGTGCCACCAGTGATTTAGGGAAGACAGGGGGGACCGGGGAGCTGTTTTTT
TRBV20-1,NA,TRBJ1-3,few,CSASPLQGFDRNTIYF,TGCAGTGCTAGCCCACTCCAGGGTTTTGATCGAAACACCATATATTTT
TRBV4-2,NA,TRBJ1-1,NA,CASSPRDGGTEAFF,TGTGCCAGCAGCCCCCGGGACGGGGGCACTGAAGCTTTCTTT
TRBV3-1,TRBD2,TRBJ2-5,NA,CASSPTGTSGGRRTQYF,TGTGCCAGCAGCCCCACCGGGACTAGCGGGGGCCGAAGGACCCAGTACTTC
TRBV5-1,NA,TRBJ1-2,many,CASSSGEDNYGYTF,TGCGCCAGCAGTTCTGGGGAGGACAACTATGGCTACACCTTC
TRBV15,TRBD1,TRBJ2-1,NA,CATSRGQGGIYNEQFF,TGTGCCACCTCCCGAGGACAGGGGGGAATCTACAATGAGCAGTTCTTC